This T cell receptor (beta chain) is from a study of blood T cells in healthy people across ages. Study in general: Template switching recovered approximately one barcoded beta molecule for every two T cells.

The CDR3 contains 19 residues. Together with a sample-barcoded 5' primer, a J-beta primer mix was included in a second PCR lasting about 6 to 11 cycles. Each sample provided no less than 2.5 million CDR3-containing paired-end reads. TCRdb re-called the 5' RACE reads through MiXCR, storing one row per CDR3 protein. The sample lists roughly 1.6 million distinct CDR3 sequences, about 35% occurring once. This clonotype has only one observation. Source material: blood. The chain employs TRBV21-1 and TRBJ2-5; TRBD2 was called by the table and not checked on the DNA. TRBV21-1 constitutes a pseudogene. The receptor was isolated from a woman in her twenties or thirties in good health. CDR3 sequence: CASSKDPEYKREIAYEQYF. CDR3 sequence (DNA): TGTGCCAGCAGCAAAGATCCGGAGTATAAGCGGGAAATCGCGTATGAGCAGTACTTC.